Each of the 16 T cell receptor beta chains below was sequenced from the same sample in a study of T cells in Graves' hyperthyroidism and ophthalmopathy. RNA transcripts served as the template for amplifying TCR beta CDR3 regions. The HTBI primer set drove a first-round RT-PCR of the TCR CDR3. TCRdb called the multiplex PCR reads again in MiXCR, with one record for every CDR3 protein. This table has more than 500,000 distinct CDR3 sequences, 46% appearing once. Sequencing was performed on peripheral blood or thyroid tissue (not recorded which). Receptors were obtained from an adult woman with Graves' disease, either hyperthyroidism or ophthalmopathy (not recorded which).

The chain uses TRBV29-1 and TRBJ2-5, with D perhaps matching TRBD1 (6 bases). From germline, CDR1 is SQVTM and CDR2 ANQGSEA. CDR3 length: 11 residues. Trimming cost V 8 bases and J 9 bases, with 16 bases left between them. For the CDR3, the DNA is TGCAGCCCTGGGACAAACATTGCCCAGTACTTC. Translation gives CSPGTNIAQYF.

In DNA, the CDR3 is TGTGCCAGCAGTGTAGTCACCGCCCAAGAGACCCAGTACTTC. It yields the protein CASSVVTAQETQYF. The chain is built from TRBV12-3 or TRBV12-4 and TRBJ2-5; no clear D gene. CDR3 length equals 14 residues. Trimming shortened V by 5 bases and J by 1 base, and 11 bases separated the two germline ends.

This clonotype has more than one count but fewer than ten. V usage is TRBV29-1 and J usage is TRBJ1-1; D is unresolved. CDR3 length: 12 amino acids. CDR1 is SQVTM, CDR2 ANQGSEA, per germline. Trimming stripped 7 bases from V and 10 bases from J, with 19 bases between. The CDR3 DNA reads TGCAGCGCTGTGAGCATTACGTTGGGAGCTTTCTTT. It yields the protein CSAVSITLGAFF.

The chain links TRBV7-9 to TRBJ2-6; 10 nucleotides align to TRBD2. Losses at the gene ends were 2 bases for V and 2 bases for J; bases not matched to a gene: 6. This CDR3 is built from 18 residues. Germline CDR1 SEHNR, CDR2 FQNEAQ (reference sequence). The CDR3 bases are TGTGCCAGCAGCTTAAGTGGCGGGACTAGCGCTGGGGCCAACGTCCTGACTTTC. Translation: CASSLSGGTSAGANVLTF.

This clonotype showed up just a few times. Here the CDR3 reads CASSQEGQGTSYEQYF. The CDR3 region has the DNA TGCGCCAGCAGCCAAGAAGGGCAGGGGACCTCCTACGAGCAGTACTTC. This rearrangement joins TRBV4-1 to TRBJ2-7, with D possibly being TRBD1 (6 bases). The V end lost 0 bases, the J end lost 0 bases, and 12 bases lay between the germline ends. The CDR3 has 16 residues. The V gene's germline CDR1 is MGHRA and CDR2 YSYEKL.

V gene TRBV15 combines with J gene TRBJ2-4; D is undetermined. The germline V and J ends were trimmed by 3 bases and 0 bases, with 6 bases remaining between them. The germline CDR1 and CDR2 sequences are LNHNV and YYDKDF (reference sequence). The CDR3 has 14 residues. In DNA form, the CDR3 reads TGTGCCACCAGCAGTGGGGTAGCCAAAAACATTCAGTACTTC. Its protein is CATSSGVAKNIQYF.

The chain is built from TRBV20-1 and TRBJ1-4; TRBD1 matches 7 bases. The CDR3 runs 13 residues. The V gene's germline CDR1 is DFQATT and CDR2 SNEGSKA (reference sequence). Unmatched junction bases numbered 5, after V lost 2 bases and J lost 8 bases. Here the CDR3 DNA reads TGCAGTGCTAGACAGGGGGTGGGCGAAAAACTGTTTTTT. It is translated as CSARQGVGEKLFF.

This clonotype was picked up many times. The rearrangement links TRBV6-1 to TRBJ1-6; 8 bases agree with TRBD1. The V and J ends lost 3 bases and 14 bases, in that order; junction bases with no gene match: 6. The germline gives CDR1 MNHNS, CDR2 SASEGT. The CDR3 sequence is 13 residues long. DNA for the CDR3: TGTGCCAGCAGTGATACAGGGGGTCGGACCCTCCACTTT. It is translated as CASSDTGGRTLHF.

Here the CDR3 reads CASSEGVAEAEETQYF. Written as DNA, the CDR3 is TGTGCCAGCAGTGAAGGGGTAGCCGAAGCGGAGGAGACCCAGTACTTC. The chain links TRBV2 to TRBJ2-5, with a tentative D call TRBD2 (5 bases). This CDR3 is built from 16 residues. Germline V lookup: CDR1 SNHLY, CDR2 FYNNEI. V was clipped by 1 base and J by 5 bases, with 17 bases between them.

Notes on this clonotype: Sequence at one end of the junction differs from germline and may be a read error. V usage is TRBV5-1 and J usage is TRBJ1-2; TRBD1 might be the D (5 bases). From germline, CDR1 is SGHRS and CDR2 YFSETQ. CDR3 length equals 13 residues. CDR3 sequence reads: CDTSTSGDDGYTF. The DNA of the CDR3 is TGTGACACCTCCACTTCCGGGGACGATGGCTACACCTTC. Supplemented by reference TRBV5-1 and TRBJ1-2, the full variable domain reads KAGVTQTPRYLIKTRGQQVTLSCSPISGHRSVSWYQQTPGQGLQFLFEYFSETQRNKGNFPGRFSGRQFSNSRSEMNVSTLELGDSALYLCDTSTSGDDGYTFGSGTRLTVV.

This clonotype was counted many times. This chain connects TRBV7-2 to TRBJ2-7; 7 nucleotides align to TRBD1. Losses at the gene ends were 4 bases for V and 3 bases for J; bases not matched to a gene: 6. CDR1 and CDR2 from the germline V gene are SGHTA and FQGNSA. The CDR3 is made up of 14 amino acids. The CDR3 DNA sequence: TGTGCCAGCAGCTACGGACAGGCCGTCTACGAGCAGTACTTC. It encodes CASSYGQAVYEQYF.

This clonotype has a count of ten or more. The chain has TRBV12-3 or TRBV12-4 and TRBJ2-6, with 7 positions matching TRBD2. J lost 2 bases, V lost 2 bases, and 0 bases had no gene match. The CDR3 totals 15 residues. CDR3 in DNA: TGTGCCAGCAGTTTACGGGGGGCTGGGGCCAACGTCCTGACTTTC. This codes for CASSLRGAGANVLTF.

The chain carries TRBV28 and TRBJ1-1; possibly TRBD1 for D (5 bases). The germline V and J ends were trimmed by 3 bases and 5 bases, with 13 bases remaining between them. This CDR3 is built from 14 residues. Germline V gene lookup returns CDR1 MDHEN and CDR2 SYDVKM. CDR3 bases: TGTGCCAGCAGTTTCTTAGGGGCGGGGACTGAAGCTTTCTTT. This translates into CASSFLGAGTEAFF.

This clonotype was picked up a small number of times. The chain carries TRBV24-1 and TRBJ2-5; possibly TRBD1 for D (6 bases). CDR1 is KGHDR and CDR2 is SFDVKD in the germline V gene. The CDR3 loop spans 16 amino acids. Deletions cut 3 bases from V and 5 bases from J, with 18 bases between. The DNA of the CDR3 is TGTGCCACCAGTGATCCCCAACAGGGAGATGAGGAGACCCAGTACTTC. Protein sequence: CATSDPQQGDEETQYF.

The rearrangement links TRBV18 to TRBJ1-4, with a weak D call TRBD1 (5 bases). Germline CDR1 and CDR2: KGHSH and LQKENI. V dropped 3 bases and J dropped 8 bases, with 13 bases sitting between them. This CDR3 is built from 14 residues. The CDR3 region has the DNA TGTGCCAGCTCACCCCAGGGATATGAGGAAAAACTGTTTTTT. This gives the protein CASSPQGYEEKLFF.

This chain connects TRBV12-3 or TRBV12-4 to TRBJ1-1, with D possibly TRBD1 on 5 matching bases. Trimming stripped 2 bases from V and 5 bases from J, with 12 bases between. The CDR3 loop spans 14 amino acids. The DNA of the CDR3 is TGTGCCAGCAGTTTATCGGGGGTCGTGACTGAAGCTTTCTTT. It specifies CASSLSGVVTEAFF.